What follows is one TCR beta chain and its context. The entry originates in a study of blood T cell repertoires in COVID-19. In the study overall: COVID-19 samples collected from the United States, Italy and Spain covered acute and convalescent phases. The cDNA or gDNA used as material had been derived from T cells, B-cell-depleted T cells, or PBMCs.

This CDR3 comprises 16 residues. After removal of 0 bases from V and 6 bases from J, the junction contained 6 bases not matched to a gene. The germline V gene encodes CDR1 MNHNS and CDR2 SASEGT. Per the authors' pipeline: The assay estimated nucleated cells by amplifying reference gene primers. Clones were read by immunoSEQ multiplex PCR, and TCRdb kept only the in-frame ones, dropping some. V and J calls and clone size follow that table, whereas D and trimming were derived from the DNA. The sample gives 100,000 to 150,000 clones, approximately 83% of which show up once; about 15% is in the top ten. The chain employs TRBV6-1 and TRBJ1-5; the match to TRBD1 covers 9 bases. This clonotype was obtained from a woman in her fifties or sixties with acute or convalescent COVID-19. Sequenced material: peripheral blood. CDR3 loop: CASSEAPDRGIQPQHF. CDR3 in DNA: TGTGCCAGCAGTGAAGCCCCTGACAGGGGGATTCAGCCCCAGCATTTT.